Presented here are 4 T cell receptor beta chains from one specimen sequenced in a study of T cell responses to AZD1222 COVID-19 vaccine (dated by TCRdb to about 2021). What this sample's time point label stands for: baseline before first vaccination. Library method: the immunoSEQ multiplex PCR assay. As stored in TCRdb, this immuneACCESS dataset retains in-frame rearrangements with V and J assigned. A fraction of the clones does not appear; measured against another copy, unresolved V genes explain less than half of the discrepancy, and the remainder lacks a known reason. The sample records around 160,000 clones, around 91% of which are singletons. The ten largest clones capture less than 5.5% of the sample. Sample: peripheral blood, taken on day 0 of AZD1222 vaccination. The receptors come from an adult in good health.

This clone was found once. This sequence joins TRBV6-5 and TRBJ2-1; D remains unclear. The CDR3 has 12 amino acids. CDR1 and CDR2 from the germline V gene are MNHEY and SVGAGI. The V end lost 5 bases, the J end lost 7 bases, and 9 bases lay between the germline ends. CDR3 nucleotides: TGTGCCAGCAGTAAGAGCATGAATGAGCAGTTCTTC. This gives the protein CASSKSMNEQFF.

This clone was seen a handful of times. This sequence joins TRBV28 and TRBJ2-1; 8 bases match TRBD1. CDR1 and CDR2 from the germline V gene are MDHEN and SYDVKM. The CDR3 runs 16 residues. The ends lost 6 bases at V and 7 bases at J; junction bases unmatched: 14. CDR3 DNA: TGTGCCAGCAGGACGGCGGGGCAGGGGGCGATGAATGAGCAGTTCTTC. It encodes CASRTAGQGAMNEQFF.

The gene calls are TRBV27 and TRBJ1-5, with D unresolved. Germline CDR1 and CDR2: MNHEY and SMNVEV (reference sequence). The CDR3 loop spans 14 amino acids. Trimming removed 0 bases at V and 6 bases at J, with 9 bases between. In DNA form, the CDR3 reads TGTGCCAGCAGTTTATCGGTGGAGGTTCAGCCCCAGCATTTT. Translation gives CASSLSVEVQPQHF.

The chain recombines TRBV24-1 with TRBJ2-3; 7 nucleotides line up with TRBD1. The CDR3 contains 17 residues. Unmatched junction bases numbered 9, after V lost 4 bases and J lost 0 bases. Germline-derived CDR1 and CDR2 are KGHDR and SFDVKD. The CDR3 DNA follows: TGTGCCACCAGTGAGATTAGACAGGGTTATAGCACAGATACGCAGTATTTT. Translating it yields CATSEIRQGYSTDTQYF.